The rows below give T cell receptor beta chains drawn from one sample of a study of blood T cell repertoires in COVID-19. The method was immunoSEQ multiplex PCR; TCRdb's version includes in-frame clones alone and lacks a portion of them. The table lists around 380,000 clones, over 65% of them singletons. Sequencing was done on a sample of peripheral blood. All receptors come from a human donor with acute or convalescent COVID-19. The donor label of this sample is uncertain. Both conserved end residues are part of each CDR3. The order of the fields is V gene, J gene, D gene, clone size, CDR3 length, CDR3 DNA, CDR3 protein. The D gene is left open where the match is weak. A row's size may be missing; if present it is once, few, many or a size class.

V gene: TRBV5-1; J gene: TRBJ2-7; D gene: NA; clone size: NA; CDR3 length: 13; CDR3 DNA: TGCGCCAGCAGCTTGGTTCAGGGGTACGAGCAGTACTTC; CDR3 protein: CASSLVQGYEQYF
V gene: TRBV15; J gene: TRBJ1-2; D gene: NA; clone size: NA; CDR3 length: 14; CDR3 DNA: TGTGCCACCAGCAGAGCGGAGGGCAGCTATGGCTACACCTTC; CDR3 protein: CATSRAEGSYGYTF
V gene: TRBV14; J gene: TRBJ2-5; D gene: NA; clone size: NA; CDR3 length: 13; CDR3 DNA: TGTGCCAGCAGCCCGGGGTCCGTGGAGACCCAGTACTTC; CDR3 protein: CASSPGSVETQYF
V gene: TRBV10-2; J gene: TRBJ2-3; D gene: TRBD2; clone size: NA; CDR3 length: 15; CDR3 DNA: TGCGCCAGCAGCGTACTGGGGGGGAATACAGATACGCAGTATTTT; CDR3 protein: CASSVLGGNTDTQYF
V gene: TRBV20-1; J gene: TRBJ1-2; D gene: NA; clone size: NA; CDR3 length: 10; CDR3 DNA: TGCACTAGCACCCCAGGAGGCTACACCTTC; CDR3 protein: CTSTPGGYTF
V gene: TRBV7-2; J gene: TRBJ1-2; D gene: TRBD1; clone size: NA; CDR3 length: 14; CDR3 DNA: TGTGCCAGCAGCTCAACAGGGGCTGTCTATGGCTACACCTTC; CDR3 protein: CASSSTGAVYGYTF
V gene: TRBV11-2; J gene: TRBJ1-6; D gene: TRBD1; clone size: NA; CDR3 length: 16; CDR3 DNA: TGTGCCAGCAGTCGCGGACAGGGAAGTATGGATTCACCCCTCCACTTT; CDR3 protein: CASSRGQGSMDSPLHF
V gene: TRBV5-1; J gene: TRBJ1-1; D gene: TRBD1; clone size: NA; CDR3 length: 14; CDR3 DNA: TGCGCCAGCAGTTGGGGACAGACGAACACTGAAGCTTTCTTT; CDR3 protein: CASSWGQTNTEAFF
V gene: TRBV18; J gene: TRBJ1-2; D gene: TRBD1; clone size: NA; CDR3 length: 13; CDR3 DNA: TGTGCCAGCTCACCATACAGGGGTGATGGCTACACCTTC; CDR3 protein: CASSPYRGDGYTF
V gene: TRBV7-9; J gene: TRBJ1-2; D gene: NA; clone size: NA; CDR3 length: 13; CDR3 DNA: TGTGCCAGCAGCTCACAGGGACACTATGGCTACACCTTC; CDR3 protein: CASSSQGHYGYTF
V gene: TRBV19; J gene: TRBJ2-3; D gene: NA; clone size: NA; CDR3 length: 13; CDR3 DNA: TGTGCCAGTAGTCTTGGCCTCACAGATACGCAGTATTTT; CDR3 protein: CASSLGLTDTQYF
V gene: TRBV18; J gene: TRBJ1-1; D gene: TRBD1; clone size: NA; CDR3 length: 15; CDR3 DNA: TGTGCCAGCTCAGCTCCTGACAGGGCCAACACTGAAGCTTTCTTT; CDR3 protein: CASSAPDRANTEAFF
V gene: TRBV6-5; J gene: TRBJ1-1; D gene: NA; clone size: NA; CDR3 length: 15; CDR3 DNA: TGTGCCACCAGAAGGGGGTTGACACTGAACACTGAAGCTTTCTTT; CDR3 protein: CATRRGLTLNTEAFF
V gene: TRBV29-1; J gene: TRBJ2-5; D gene: TRBD2; clone size: NA; CDR3 length: 14; CDR3 DNA: TGCAGCTTGTACCCTAGCGGGGCGGGGGAGACCCAGTACTTC; CDR3 protein: CSLYPSGAGETQYF
V gene: TRBV6-6; J gene: TRBJ1-5; D gene: TRBD1; clone size: once; CDR3 length: 15; CDR3 DNA: TGTGCCAGCAGTTACTCGAAAGGGGACAGTCAGCCCCAGCATTTT; CDR3 protein: CASSYSKGDSQPQHF
V gene: TRBV5-1; J gene: TRBJ2-1; D gene: TRBD1; clone size: NA; CDR3 length: 14; CDR3 DNA: TGCGCCAGCAGCTTGGTGGACAGGCGCAATGAGCAGTTCTTC; CDR3 protein: CASSLVDRRNEQFF
V gene: TRBV5-1; J gene: TRBJ2-5; D gene: TRBD2; clone size: NA; CDR3 length: 15; CDR3 DNA: TGCGCCAGCAGGAGTATCAGCGGGAGTCAGGAGACCCAGTACTTC; CDR3 protein: CASRSISGSQETQYF
V gene: TRBV5-5; J gene: TRBJ2-3; D gene: NA; clone size: NA; CDR3 length: 15; CDR3 DNA: TGTGCCAGCAGCTTGTGGCGGGGATCTACAGATACGCAGTATTTT; CDR3 protein: CASSLWRGSTDTQYF
V gene: TRBV7-9; J gene: TRBJ2-3; D gene: NA; clone size: NA; CDR3 length: 14; CDR3 DNA: TGTGCCAGCAGCTTAGCCGGGGAAGCGGATACGCAGTATTTT; CDR3 protein: CASSLAGEADTQYF
V gene: TRBV15; J gene: TRBJ2-5; D gene: TRBD2; clone size: NA; CDR3 length: 18; CDR3 DNA: TGTGCCACCAGCAGAGATCCCCTAATGACTAGCGGGGGGGAGACCCAGTACTTC; CDR3 protein: CATSRDPLMTSGGETQYF
V gene: TRBV7-8; J gene: TRBJ1-3; D gene: TRBD1; clone size: few; CDR3 length: 14; CDR3 DNA: TGTGCCAGCAGCTTGAACAGGGGGCGAGACACCATATATTTT; CDR3 protein: CASSLNRGRDTIYF
V gene: TRBV3-1/TRBV3-2; J gene: TRBJ2-7; D gene: NA; clone size: few; CDR3 length: 13; CDR3 DNA: TGTGCCAGCAGCCAAGGACGCCGGGGCGAGCAGTACTTC; CDR3 protein: CASSQGRRGEQYF
V gene: TRBV18; J gene: TRBJ1-1; D gene: NA; clone size: NA; CDR3 length: 15; CDR3 DNA: TGTGCCAGCTCACCATCCACAGGGCGGGACACTGAAGCTTTCTTT; CDR3 protein: CASSPSTGRDTEAFF